The table lists the clone carrying this TCR beta chain with many counts. The CDR3 runs to 15 residues. The germline V gene has CDR1 MDHEN and CDR2 SYDVKM. Between the trimmed V and J ends, which lost 5 bases and 7 bases, there was a span of 18 bases. Using RNA transcripts as the source, TCR beta CDR3 regions were amplified. Carried out on the TCR CDR3, a first-round RT-PCR used the HTBI primer set. TCRdb processed the multiplex PCR reads anew with MiXCR; each CDR3 protein has one entry. The table has some 720,000 distinct CDR3 sequences, about 17% seen once; the top ten hold about 8.4%. This entry is derived from a study of T cells in Graves' hyperthyroidism and ophthalmopathy.

This sequence joins TRBV28 and TRBJ2-1; unclear D gene. Input material: blood. The receptor's source is a man aged 18-30 years with Graves' hyperthyroidism. The CDR3 region is CASSLLLERLNEQFF. CDR3 nucleotides: TGTGCCAGCAGTCTCTTGTTGGAGCGACTTAATGAGCAGTTCTTC.